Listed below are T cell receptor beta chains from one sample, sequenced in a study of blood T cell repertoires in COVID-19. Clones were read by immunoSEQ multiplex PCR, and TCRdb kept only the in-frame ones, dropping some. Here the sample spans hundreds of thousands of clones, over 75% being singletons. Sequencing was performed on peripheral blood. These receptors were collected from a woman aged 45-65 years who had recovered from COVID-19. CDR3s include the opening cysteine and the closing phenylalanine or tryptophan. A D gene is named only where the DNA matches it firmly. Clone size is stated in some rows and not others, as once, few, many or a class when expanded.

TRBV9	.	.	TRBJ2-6	CASSGTLPTGNNVLTF	TGTGCCAGCAGCGGAACCCTACCCACAGGGAACAACGTCCTGACTTTC
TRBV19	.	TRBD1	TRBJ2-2	CASSIAGQGTPGELFF	TGTGCCAGTAGTATAGCAGGACAGGGGACGCCCGGGGAGCTGTTTTTT
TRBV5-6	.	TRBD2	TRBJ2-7	CASSLGLALDEQYF	TGTGCCAGCAGCCTCGGACTAGCGTTGGACGAGCAGTACTTC
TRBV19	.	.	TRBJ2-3	CASSQQADTDTQYF	TGTGCCAGTAGCCAACAAGCGGACACAGATACGCAGTATTTT
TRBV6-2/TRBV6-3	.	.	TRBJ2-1	CASSYFGYNEQFF	TGTGCCAGCAGTTATTTCGGCTACAATGAGCAGTTCTTC
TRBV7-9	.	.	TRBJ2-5	CASSSQRTAQETQYF	TGTGCCAGCAGCTCCCAGAGGACAGCCCAAGAGACTCAGTACTTC
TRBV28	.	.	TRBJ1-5	CASRLGNIQPQHF	TGTGCCAGCAGACTCGGGAATATTCAGCCCCAGCATTTT
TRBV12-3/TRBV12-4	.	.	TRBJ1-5	CASRRQVNQPQHF	TGTGCCAGCAGGCGACAGGTCAATCAGCCCCAGCATTTT
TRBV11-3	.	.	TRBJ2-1	CASSQGHSLATYNEQFF	TGTGCCAGCAGCCAGGGTCACAGTTTAGCCACTTACAATGAGCAGTTCTTC
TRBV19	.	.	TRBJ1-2	CASSIVQGSGANYGYTF	TGTGCCAGTAGTATCGTGCAGGGGTCGGGTGCTAACTATGGCTACACCTTC
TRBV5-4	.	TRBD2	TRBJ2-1	CASSLNSGTKYNEQFF	TGTGCCAGCAGCTTGAATAGCGGGACAAAATACAATGAGCAGTTCTTC
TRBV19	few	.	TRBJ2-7	CASALRQSYEQYF	TGTGCCAGCGCGCTCCGACAGTCATACGAGCAGTACTTC
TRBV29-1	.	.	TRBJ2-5	CSTIYRDKFQETQYF	TGCAGCACCATCTACCGGGACAAATTTCAAGAGACCCAGTACTTC
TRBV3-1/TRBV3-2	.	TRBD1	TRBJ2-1	CASSPDRNNEQFF	TGTGCCAGCAGCCCGGACAGGAACAATGAGCAGTTCTTC
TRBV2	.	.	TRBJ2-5	CASSSGAPIQETQYF	TGTGCCAGCAGTTCAGGGGCGCCTATCCAAGAGACCCAGTACTTC
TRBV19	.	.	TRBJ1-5	CASSIRGSTNDQPQHF	TGTGCCAGTAGTATTCGCGGATCTACGAACGATCAGCCCCAGCATTTT
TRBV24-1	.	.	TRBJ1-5	CATSDPYSNQPQHF	TGTGCCACCAGTGATCCCTATAGCAATCAGCCCCAGCATTTT
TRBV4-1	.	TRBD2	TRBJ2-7	CASSQGTSGVYEQYF	TGCGCCAGCAGCCAAGGGACTAGCGGTGTCTACGAGCAGTACTTC
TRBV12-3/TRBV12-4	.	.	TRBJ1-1	CASSIQMNTEAFF	TGTGCCAGCAGTATCCAGATGAACACTGAAGCTTTCTTT
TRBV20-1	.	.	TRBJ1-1	CSASSGILNTEAFF	TGCAGTGCTAGTTCGGGGATTTTGAACACTGAAGCTTTCTTT
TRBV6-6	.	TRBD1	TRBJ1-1	CASSQQGVRTTEAFF	TGTGCCAGCAGTCAGCAGGGGGTTCGTACCACTGAAGCTTTCTTT
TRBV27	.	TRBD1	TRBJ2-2	CASSYRGTGGYGELFF	TGTGCCAGCAGTTATCGGGGGACAGGGGGGTACGGGGAGCTGTTTTTT
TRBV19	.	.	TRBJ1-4	CASSIRFQYEKLFF	TGTGCCAGTAGTATACGTTTCCAGTATGAAAAACTGTTTTTT
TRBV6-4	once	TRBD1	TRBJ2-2	CASSRQGYTGELFF	TGTGCCAGCAGTAGACAGGGGTACACCGGGGAGCTGTTTTTT
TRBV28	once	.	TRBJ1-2	CASSATTQNPSKIGYTF	TGTGCCAGCAGTGCAACCACGCAGAATCCCTCCAAAATTGGCTACACCTTC
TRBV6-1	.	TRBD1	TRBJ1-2	CASSVRSPQGLLNYGYTF	TGTGCCAGCAGTGTAAGAAGCCCACAGGGGCTCCTTAACTATGGCTACACCTTC
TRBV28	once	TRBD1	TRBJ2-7	CAKPFRDSPSYEQYF	TGTGCCAAACCGTTCCGGGACAGCCCTTCCTACGAGCAGTACTTC
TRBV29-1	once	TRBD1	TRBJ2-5	CSVVGTGHETQYF	TGCAGCGTTGTTGGGACAGGGCACGAGACCCAGTACTTC
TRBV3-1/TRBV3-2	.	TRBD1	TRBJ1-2	CASSQNRGSHGYTF	TGTGCCAGCAGCCAAAACAGGGGGAGTCATGGCTACACCTTC
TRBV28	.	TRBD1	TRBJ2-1	CASFFGQGANEQFF	TGTGCCAGCTTTTTTGGACAGGGGGCCAATGAGCAGTTCTTC
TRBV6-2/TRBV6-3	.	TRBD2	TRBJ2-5	CASSLRGGSGETQYF	TGTGCCAGCAGTTTGCGGGGCGGGAGCGGTGAGACCCAGTACTTC
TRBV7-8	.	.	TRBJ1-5	CASSPDPTGLTQHF	TGTGCCAGCAGCCCCGACCCTACAGGCCTTACACAGCATTTT
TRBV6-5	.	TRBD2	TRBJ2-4	CASSSPRTSGDIQYF	TGTGCCAGCAGTTCTCCTAGGACTAGCGGGGACATTCAGTACTTC
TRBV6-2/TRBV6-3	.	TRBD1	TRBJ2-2	CASSSGTGRPGELFF	TGTGCCAGCAGCTCGGGGACAGGGAGGCCCGGGGAGCTGTTTTTT
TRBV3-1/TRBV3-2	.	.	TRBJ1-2	CASSQDSGAIYGYTF	TGTGCCAGCAGCCAAGATTCAGGCGCTATCTATGGCTACACCTTC
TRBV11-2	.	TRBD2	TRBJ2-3	CASSLGIRGGLTDTQYF	TGTGCCAGCAGCTTAGGGATTCGGGGGGGGCTTACAGATACGCAGTATTTT
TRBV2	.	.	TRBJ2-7	CASGWFTNEQYF	TGTGCCAGCGGCTGGTTTACTAACGAGCAGTACTTC
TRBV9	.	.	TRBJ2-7	CASSVAPGQSYEQYF	TGTGCCAGCAGCGTAGCTCCAGGACAGTCCTACGAGCAGTACTTC
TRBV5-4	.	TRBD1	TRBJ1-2	CASSTDRVGYGYTF	TGTGCCAGCAGCACGGACAGGGTAGGCTATGGCTACACCTTC
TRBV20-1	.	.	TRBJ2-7	CSASKAALYEQYF	TGCAGTGCTAGTAAAGCGGCCCTCTACGAGCAGTACTTC
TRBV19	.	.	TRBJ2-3	CASSLALGGTDTQYF	TGTGCCAGTAGTCTAGCTCTAGGGGGTACAGATACGCAGTATTTT
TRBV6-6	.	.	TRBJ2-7	CASSSYFTYEQYF	TGTGCCAGCAGTTCTTATTTTACCTACGAGCAGTACTTC
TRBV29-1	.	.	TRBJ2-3	CSSNTDTQYF	TGCAGCTCAAACACAGATACGCAGTATTTT